This T cell receptor beta chain was found in a study of shared clonotypes between healthy human individuals. Study results and caveats: When compared with the clonotypes that were shared by all four sorted-subset donors, the non-shared clonotypes turned out to have lower generation probabilities.

Regarding this clone: Antigen unknown.

Clones were sequenced by immunoSEQ multiplex PCR, and TCRdb holds only the in-frame ones, with some missing. The sample consists of about 1.5 million clones, roughly 96% of them appearing once. The CDR3 spans 15 residues. V was clipped by 5 bases and J by 2 bases; unmatched bases: 6. CDR1 is SQVTM, CDR2 ANQGSEA, per germline. The V gene is TRBV29-1, the J gene TRBJ2-3; TRBD2 matches 11 bases. The TCR was taken from a man aged 30-40 years in good health. Sequenced: naive CD4+ T cells sorted from blood. Subset noted: CD45RA+ positively selected. CDR3 DNA: TGCAGCGTTCAAGGGACTAGCGGACTCACAGATACGCAGTATTTT. Protein product: CSVQGTSGLTDTQYF.